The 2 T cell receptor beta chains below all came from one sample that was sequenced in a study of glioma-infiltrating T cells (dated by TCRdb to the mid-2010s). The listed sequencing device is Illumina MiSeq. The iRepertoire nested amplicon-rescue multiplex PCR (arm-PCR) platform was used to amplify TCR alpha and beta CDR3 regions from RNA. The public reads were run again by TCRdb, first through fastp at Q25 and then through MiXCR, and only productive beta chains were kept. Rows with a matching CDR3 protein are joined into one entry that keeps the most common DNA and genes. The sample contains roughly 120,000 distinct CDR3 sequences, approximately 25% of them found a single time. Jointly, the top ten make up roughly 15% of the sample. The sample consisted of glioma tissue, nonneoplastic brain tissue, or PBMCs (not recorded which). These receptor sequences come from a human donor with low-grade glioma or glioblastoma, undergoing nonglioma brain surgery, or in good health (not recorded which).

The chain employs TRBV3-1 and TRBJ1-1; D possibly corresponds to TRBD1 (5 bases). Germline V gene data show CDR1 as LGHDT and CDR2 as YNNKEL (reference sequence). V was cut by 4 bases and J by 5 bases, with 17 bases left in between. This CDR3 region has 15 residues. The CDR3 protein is CASSPPPRGGTEAFF. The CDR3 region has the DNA TGTGCCAGCAGCCCCCCCCCGCGGGGCGGGACTGAAGCTTTCTTT.

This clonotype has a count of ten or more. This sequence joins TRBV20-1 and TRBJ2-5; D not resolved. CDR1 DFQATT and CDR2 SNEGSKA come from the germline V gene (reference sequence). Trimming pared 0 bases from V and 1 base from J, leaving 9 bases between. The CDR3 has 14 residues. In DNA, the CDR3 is TGCAGTGCTAGAGATGTAAGGTCCCAAGAGACCCAGTACTTC. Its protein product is CSARDVRSQETQYF.